The TCR beta chain under discussion was sequenced for a study of vaccination and CD4 T cells after COVID-19. Overall study findings and caveats: Spike mono-reactivity was shown by 304 of 307 vaccine-specific clones in convalescent patients.

As to this clonotype: What it recognizes is unknown.

V gave up 0 bases and J gave up 10 bases; unmatched junction bases: 10. The CDR3 contains 14 residues. In germline, CDR1 is DFQATT, CDR2 SNEGSKA (reference sequence). This sample's treatment: roughly 11-day PBMC culture with coronavirus spike peptide pools or control peptides (ViraFEST assay). Using peptide pools, antigen-specific T cells were expanded in ViraFEST before TCRs were sequenced. The Oncomine TCR Beta short-read assay was what sequenced the DNA obtained from cultured CD4+ T cells. TCRdb passed the PCR reads through MiXCR, listing each CDR3 protein once. This sample has 15,000 or so distinct CDR3 sequences, with 60% found just once.

Sequencing was carried out using CD4+ T cells from blood, cultured in vitro. The chain has TRBV20-1 and TRBJ2-3; 7 bases map to TRBD1. The receptor was isolated from a human donor who had recovered from COVID-19. The CDR3 coding sequence is TGCAGTGCTAGAGAGGGACAGCTCTCGGTCTCGCAGTATTTT. This translates into CSAREGQLSVSQYF.